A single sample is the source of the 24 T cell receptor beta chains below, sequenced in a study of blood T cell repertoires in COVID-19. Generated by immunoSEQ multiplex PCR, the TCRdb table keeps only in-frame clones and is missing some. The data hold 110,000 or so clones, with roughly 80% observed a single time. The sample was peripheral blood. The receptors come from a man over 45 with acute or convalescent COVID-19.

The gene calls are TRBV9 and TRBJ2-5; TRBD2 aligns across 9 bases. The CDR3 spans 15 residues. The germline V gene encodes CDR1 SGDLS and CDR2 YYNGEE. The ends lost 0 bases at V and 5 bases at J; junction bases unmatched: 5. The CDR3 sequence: CASSVAAGGGETQYF. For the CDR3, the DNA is TGTGCCAGCAGCGTAGCAGCGGGGGGTGGCGAGACCCAGTACTTC.

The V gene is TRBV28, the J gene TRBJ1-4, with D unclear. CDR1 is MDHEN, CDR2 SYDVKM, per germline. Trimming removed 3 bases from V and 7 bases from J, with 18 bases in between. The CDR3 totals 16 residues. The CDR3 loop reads CASSFQPLTGGEKLFF. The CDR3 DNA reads TGTGCCAGCAGTTTCCAGCCCTTAACCGGAGGTGAAAAACTGTTTTTT.

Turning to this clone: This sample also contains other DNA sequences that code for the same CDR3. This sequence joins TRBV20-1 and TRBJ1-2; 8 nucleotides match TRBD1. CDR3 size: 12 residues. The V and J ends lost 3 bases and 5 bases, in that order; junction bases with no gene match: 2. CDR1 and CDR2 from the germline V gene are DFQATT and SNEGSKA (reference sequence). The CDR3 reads CSASNRGYGYTF. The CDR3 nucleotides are TGCAGTGCTAGTAACAGGGGGTATGGCTACACCTTC.

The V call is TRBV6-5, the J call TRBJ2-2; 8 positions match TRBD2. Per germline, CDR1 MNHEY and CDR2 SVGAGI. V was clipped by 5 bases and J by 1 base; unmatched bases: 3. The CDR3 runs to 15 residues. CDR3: CASSRGGVNTGELFF. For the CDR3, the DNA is TGTGCCAGCAGTCGGGGGGGCGTGAACACCGGGGAGCTGTTTTTT.

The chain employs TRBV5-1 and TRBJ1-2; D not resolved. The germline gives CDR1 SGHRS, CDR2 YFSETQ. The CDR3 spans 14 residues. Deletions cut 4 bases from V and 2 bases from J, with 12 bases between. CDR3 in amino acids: CASSREGPNYGYTF. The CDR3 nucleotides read TGCGCCAGCAGCCGCGAGGGCCCAAACTATGGCTACACCTTC.

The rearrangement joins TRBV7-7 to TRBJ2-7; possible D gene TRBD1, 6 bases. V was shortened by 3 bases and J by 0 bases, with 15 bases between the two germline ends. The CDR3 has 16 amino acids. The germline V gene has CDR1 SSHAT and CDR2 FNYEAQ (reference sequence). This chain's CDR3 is CASSLGAGAYSYEQYV. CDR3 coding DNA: TGTGCCAGCAGCTTGGGGGCCGGGGCCTACTCCTACGAGCAGTACGTC.

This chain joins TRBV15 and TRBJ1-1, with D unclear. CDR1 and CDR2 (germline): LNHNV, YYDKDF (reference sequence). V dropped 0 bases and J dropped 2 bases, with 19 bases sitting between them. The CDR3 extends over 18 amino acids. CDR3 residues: CATSRDWALAGLNTEAFF. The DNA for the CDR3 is TGTGCCACCAGCAGAGATTGGGCCCTAGCGGGCTTAAACACTGAAGCTTTCTTT.

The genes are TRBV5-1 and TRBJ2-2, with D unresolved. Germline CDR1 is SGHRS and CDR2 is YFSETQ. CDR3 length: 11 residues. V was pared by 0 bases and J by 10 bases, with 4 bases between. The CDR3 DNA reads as TGCGCCAGCAGCTTGGGTCAGGAGCTGTTTTTT. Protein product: CASSLGQELFF.

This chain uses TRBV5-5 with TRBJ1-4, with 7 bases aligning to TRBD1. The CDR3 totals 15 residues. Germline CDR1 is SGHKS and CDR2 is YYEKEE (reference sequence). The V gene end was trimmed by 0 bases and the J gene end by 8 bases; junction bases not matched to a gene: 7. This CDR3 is CASSLASGGYEKLFF. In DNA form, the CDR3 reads TGTGCCAGCAGCTTGGCCTCAGGGGGTTACGAAAAACTGTTTTTT.

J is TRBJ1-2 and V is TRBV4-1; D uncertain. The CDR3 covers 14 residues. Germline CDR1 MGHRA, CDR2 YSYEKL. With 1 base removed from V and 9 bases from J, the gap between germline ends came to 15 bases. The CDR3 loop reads CASSQVAGVESYTF. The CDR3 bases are TGCGCCAGCAGCCAAGTCGCCGGGGTTGAGAGCTACACCTTC.

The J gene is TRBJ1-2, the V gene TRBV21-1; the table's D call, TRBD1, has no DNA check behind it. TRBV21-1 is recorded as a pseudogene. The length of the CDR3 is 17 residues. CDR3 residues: CASSKVGDRGLRYGYTF. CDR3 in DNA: TGTGCCAGCAGCAAAGTAGGGGACAGGGGGCTACGCTATGGCTACACCTTC.

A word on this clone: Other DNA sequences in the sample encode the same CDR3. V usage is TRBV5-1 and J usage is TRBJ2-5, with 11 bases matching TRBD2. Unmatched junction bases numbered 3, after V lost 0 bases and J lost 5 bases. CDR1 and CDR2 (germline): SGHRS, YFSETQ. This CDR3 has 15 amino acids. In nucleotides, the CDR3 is TGCGCCAGCAGCTTGGGACTAGCGGGGCGGGAGACCCAGTACTTC. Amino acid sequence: CASSLGLAGRETQYF.

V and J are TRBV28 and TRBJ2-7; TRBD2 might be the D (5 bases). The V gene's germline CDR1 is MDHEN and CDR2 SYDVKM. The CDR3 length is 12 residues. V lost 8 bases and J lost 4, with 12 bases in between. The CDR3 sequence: CASGGSKYEQYF. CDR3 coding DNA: TGTGCCAGCGGTGGGAGCAAATACGAGCAGTACTTC.

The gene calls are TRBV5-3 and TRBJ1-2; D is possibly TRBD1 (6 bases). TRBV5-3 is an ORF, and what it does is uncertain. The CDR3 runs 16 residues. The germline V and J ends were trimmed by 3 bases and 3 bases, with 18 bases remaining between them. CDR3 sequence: CARSYPTQGNDYGYTF. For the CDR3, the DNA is TGTGCCAGAAGCTACCCGACGCAGGGGAATGACTATGGCTACACCTTC.

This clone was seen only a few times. This CDR3 reads CASRSAGTGGYGYTF. CDR3 nucleotide sequence: TGTGCCAGCAGGTCTGCCGGGACAGGGGGCTATGGCTACACCTTC. The V gene is TRBV5-4, the J gene TRBJ1-2, with TRBD1 identical over 11 bases. Germline V gene sequence: CDR1 SGHNT, CDR2 YYREEE (reference sequence). The CDR3 extends over 15 amino acids. V dropped 5 bases and J dropped 4; count of bases not matched to a gene: 7.

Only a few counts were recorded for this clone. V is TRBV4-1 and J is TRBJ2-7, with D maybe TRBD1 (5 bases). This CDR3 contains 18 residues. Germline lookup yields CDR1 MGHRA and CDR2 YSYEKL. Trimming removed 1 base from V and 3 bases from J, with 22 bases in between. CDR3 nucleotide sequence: TGCGCCAGCAGCCAAGCCACGCCCAGGCCAGGGCAAGTCTACGAGCAGTACTTC. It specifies CASSQATPRPGQVYEQYF.

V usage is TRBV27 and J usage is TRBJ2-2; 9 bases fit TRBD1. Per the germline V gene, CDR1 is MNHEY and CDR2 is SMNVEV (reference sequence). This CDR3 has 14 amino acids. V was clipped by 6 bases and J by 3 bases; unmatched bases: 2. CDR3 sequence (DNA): TGTGCCAGCAGACGGGACAGGGACACCGGGGAGCTGTTTTTT. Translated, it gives CASRRDRDTGELFF.

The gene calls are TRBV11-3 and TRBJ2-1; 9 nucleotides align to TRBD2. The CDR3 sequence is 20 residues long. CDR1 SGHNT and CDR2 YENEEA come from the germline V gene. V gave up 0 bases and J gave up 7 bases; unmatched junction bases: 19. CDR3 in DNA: TGTGCCAGCAGCTTAGACCCCCGCGCTGGGGACCTAGCGGGGAGGAATGAGCAGTTCTTC. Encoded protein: CASSLDPRAGDLAGRNEQFF.

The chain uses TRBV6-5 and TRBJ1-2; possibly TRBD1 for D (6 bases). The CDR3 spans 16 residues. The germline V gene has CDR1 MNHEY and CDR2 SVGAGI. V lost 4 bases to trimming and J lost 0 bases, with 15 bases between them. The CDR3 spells CASSSPGHTPNYGYTF. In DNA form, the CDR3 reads TGTGCCAGCAGTTCCCCGGGACATACCCCTAACTATGGCTACACCTTC.

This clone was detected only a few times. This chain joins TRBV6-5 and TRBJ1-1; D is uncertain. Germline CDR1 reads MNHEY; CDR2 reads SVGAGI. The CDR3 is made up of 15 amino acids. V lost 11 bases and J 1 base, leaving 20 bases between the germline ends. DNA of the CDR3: TGTGCCGTCCTACTAGAATGGCCCCCGAACACTGAAGCTTTCTTT. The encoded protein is CAVLLEWPPNTEAFF.

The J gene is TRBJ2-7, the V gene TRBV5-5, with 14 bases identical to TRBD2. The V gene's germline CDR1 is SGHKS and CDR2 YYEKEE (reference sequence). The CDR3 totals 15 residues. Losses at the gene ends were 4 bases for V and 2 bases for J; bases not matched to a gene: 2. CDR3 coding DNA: TGTGCCAGCAGCGTGACTAGCGGGGGGGCCTACGAGCAGTACGTC. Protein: CASSVTSGGAYEQYV.

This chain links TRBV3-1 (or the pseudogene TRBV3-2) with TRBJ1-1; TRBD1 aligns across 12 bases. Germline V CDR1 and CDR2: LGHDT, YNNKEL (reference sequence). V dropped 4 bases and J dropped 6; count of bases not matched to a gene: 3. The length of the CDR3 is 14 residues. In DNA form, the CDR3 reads TGTGCCAGCAGCCCGGGACAGGGGGCCGCTGAAGCTTTCTTT. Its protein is CASSPGQGAAEAFF.

The CDR3 DNA reads as TGTGCCAGCAGCCTTCACAGGGGAGGCGAGCAGTACGTC. It is translated as CASSLHRGGEQYV. The chain recombines TRBV5-6 with TRBJ2-7; a weak D match, TRBD1 (7 bases). The ends were cut back, 4 bases at V and 6 bases at J, with 14 bases in the middle. Germline loops: CDR1 SGHDT, CDR2 YYEEEE. The CDR3 consists of 13 residues.

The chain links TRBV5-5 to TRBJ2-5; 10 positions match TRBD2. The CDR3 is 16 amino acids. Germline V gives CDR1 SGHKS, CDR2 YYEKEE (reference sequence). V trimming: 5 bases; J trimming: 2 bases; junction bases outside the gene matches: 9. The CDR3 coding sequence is TGTGCCAGCAGTGTGGGATCTAGCGGGGGTCAAGAGACCCAGTACTTC. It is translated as CASSVGSSGGQETQYF.